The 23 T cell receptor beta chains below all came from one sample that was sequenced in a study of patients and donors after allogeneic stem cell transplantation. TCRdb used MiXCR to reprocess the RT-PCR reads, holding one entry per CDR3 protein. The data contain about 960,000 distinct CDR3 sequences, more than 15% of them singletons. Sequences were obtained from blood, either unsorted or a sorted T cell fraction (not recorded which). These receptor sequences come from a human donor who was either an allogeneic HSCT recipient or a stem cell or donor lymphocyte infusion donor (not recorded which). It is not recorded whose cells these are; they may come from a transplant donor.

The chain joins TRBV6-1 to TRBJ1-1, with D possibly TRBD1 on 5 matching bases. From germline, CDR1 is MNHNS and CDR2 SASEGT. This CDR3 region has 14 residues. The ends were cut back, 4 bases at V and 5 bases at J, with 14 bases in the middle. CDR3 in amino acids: CASSGGIRRTEAFF. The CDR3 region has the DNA TGTGCCAGCAGTGGGGGGATTCGGAGGACTGAAGCTTTCTTT.

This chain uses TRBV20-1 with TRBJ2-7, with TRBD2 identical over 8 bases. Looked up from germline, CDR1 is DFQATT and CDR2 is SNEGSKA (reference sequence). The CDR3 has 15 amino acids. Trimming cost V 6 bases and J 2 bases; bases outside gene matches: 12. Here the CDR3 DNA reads TGCAGTGCCCGGACCGGGAGGGAGAACCCCTACGAGCAGTACTTC. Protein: CSARTGRENPYEQYF.

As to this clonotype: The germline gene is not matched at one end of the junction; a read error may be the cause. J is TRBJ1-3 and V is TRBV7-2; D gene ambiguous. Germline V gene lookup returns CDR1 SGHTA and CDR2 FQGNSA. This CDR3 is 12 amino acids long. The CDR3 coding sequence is TGTGCCAGCACCTTACGGCCGGACACCATATATTTT. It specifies CASTLRPDTIYF.

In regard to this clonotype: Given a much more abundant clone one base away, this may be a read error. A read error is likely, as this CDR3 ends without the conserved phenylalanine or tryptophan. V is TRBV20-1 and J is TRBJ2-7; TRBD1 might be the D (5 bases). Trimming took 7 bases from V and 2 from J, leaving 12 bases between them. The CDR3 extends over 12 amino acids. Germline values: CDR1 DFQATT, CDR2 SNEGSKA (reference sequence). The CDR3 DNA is TGCAGTGGGAGCAAGGGGCCCTACGAGCAGTACTCC. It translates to CSGSKGPYEQYS.

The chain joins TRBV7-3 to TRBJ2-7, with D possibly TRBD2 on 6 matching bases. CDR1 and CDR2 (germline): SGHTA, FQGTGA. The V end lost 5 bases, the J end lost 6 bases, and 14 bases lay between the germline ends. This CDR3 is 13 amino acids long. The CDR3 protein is CASSSRLVSEQYF. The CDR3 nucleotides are TGTGCCAGCAGCAGTAGACTAGTAAGCGAGCAGTACTTC.

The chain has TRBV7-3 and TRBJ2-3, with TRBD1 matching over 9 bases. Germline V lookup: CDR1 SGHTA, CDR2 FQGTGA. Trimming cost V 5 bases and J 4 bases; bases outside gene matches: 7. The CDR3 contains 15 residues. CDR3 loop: CASSGTGNSADTQYF. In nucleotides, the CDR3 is TGTGCCAGCAGCGGGACAGGGAATAGCGCAGATACGCAGTATTTT.

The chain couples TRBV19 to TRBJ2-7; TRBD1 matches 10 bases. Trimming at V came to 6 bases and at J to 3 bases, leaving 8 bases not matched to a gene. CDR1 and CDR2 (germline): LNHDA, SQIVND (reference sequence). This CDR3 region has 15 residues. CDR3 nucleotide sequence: TGTGCCAGTAGCCAACCGGGACAGGGGTACTACGAGCAGTACTTC. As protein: CASSQPGQGYYEQYF.

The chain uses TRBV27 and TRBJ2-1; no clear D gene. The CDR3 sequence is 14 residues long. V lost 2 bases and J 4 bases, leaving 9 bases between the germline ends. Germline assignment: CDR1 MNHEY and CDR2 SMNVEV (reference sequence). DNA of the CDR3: TGTGCCAGCAGTTTAGGCTGGTCGTACAATGAGCAGTTCTTC. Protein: CASSLGWSYNEQFF.

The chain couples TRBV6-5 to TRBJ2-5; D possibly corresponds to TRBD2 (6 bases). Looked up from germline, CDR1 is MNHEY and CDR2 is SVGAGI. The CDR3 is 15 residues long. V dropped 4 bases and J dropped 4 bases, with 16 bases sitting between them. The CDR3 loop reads CASSFRVQGGETQYF. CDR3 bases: TGTGCCAGCAGTTTCAGGGTGCAGGGAGGAGAGACCCAGTACTTC.

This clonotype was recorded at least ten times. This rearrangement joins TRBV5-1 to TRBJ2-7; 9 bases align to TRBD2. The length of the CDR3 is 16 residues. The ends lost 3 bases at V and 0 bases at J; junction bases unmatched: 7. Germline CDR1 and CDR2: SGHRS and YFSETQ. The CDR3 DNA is TGCGCCAGCAGCTCAGCACAGCGGGAGGTCTCCTACGAGCAGTACTTC. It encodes CASSSAQREVSYEQYF.

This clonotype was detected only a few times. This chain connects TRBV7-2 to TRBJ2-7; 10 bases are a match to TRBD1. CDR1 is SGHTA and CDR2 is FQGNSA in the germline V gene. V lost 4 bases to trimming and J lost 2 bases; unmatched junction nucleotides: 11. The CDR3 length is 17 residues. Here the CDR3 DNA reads TGTGCCAGCAGCTATCTCCGGGACAGGGGATACGCCTACGAGCAGTACTTC. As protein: CASSYLRDRGYAYEQYF.

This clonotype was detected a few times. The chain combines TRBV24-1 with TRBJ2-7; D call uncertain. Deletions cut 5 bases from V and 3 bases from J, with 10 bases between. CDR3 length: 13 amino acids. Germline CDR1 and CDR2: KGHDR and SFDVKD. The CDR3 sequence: CATSARLYYEQYF. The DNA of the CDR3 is TGTGCCACCAGTGCTAGACTCTACTACGAGCAGTACTTC.

CDR3: CASSELEIAGGNEQFF. Here the CDR3 DNA reads TGTGCCAGCAGTGAACTTGAGATAGCGGGAGGAAATGAGCAGTTCTTC. The chain joins TRBV25-1 to TRBJ2-1, with 10 bases aligning to TRBD2. The junction had 8 bases not matched to a gene; V was cut back by 2 bases and J by 7 bases. The germline gives CDR1 MGHDK, CDR2 SYGVNS. This CDR3 is built from 16 residues.

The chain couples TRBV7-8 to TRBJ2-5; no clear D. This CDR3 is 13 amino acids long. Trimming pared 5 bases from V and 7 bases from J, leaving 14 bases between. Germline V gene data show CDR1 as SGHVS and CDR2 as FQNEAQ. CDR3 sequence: CASSQQKAGTQYF. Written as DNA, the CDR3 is TGTGCCAGCAGCCAACAAAAGGCCGGGACCCAGTACTTC.

The DNA of the CDR3 is TGCGCCAGCAGCTTGGCCAACAGCAGGAATGAAAAACTGTTTTTT. This encodes CASSLANSRNEKLFF. The J gene is TRBJ1-4, the V gene TRBV5-1; unclear D gene. CDR3 length: 15 amino acids. CDR1 is SGHRS and CDR2 is YFSETQ in the germline V gene. V was pared by 0 bases and J by 5 bases, with 11 bases between.

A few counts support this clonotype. In DNA, the CDR3 is TGCGCCAGCAGCTCCGGACTAGCGGGAGAGGCCGAGAGCACAGATACGCAGTATTTT. Translated: CASSSGLAGEAESTDTQYF. This chain connects TRBV5-1 to TRBJ2-3, with 13 nucleotides matching TRBD2. Germline values: CDR1 SGHRS, CDR2 YFSETQ. CDR3 length: 19 residues. The ends lost 3 bases at V and 0 bases at J; junction bases unmatched: 10.

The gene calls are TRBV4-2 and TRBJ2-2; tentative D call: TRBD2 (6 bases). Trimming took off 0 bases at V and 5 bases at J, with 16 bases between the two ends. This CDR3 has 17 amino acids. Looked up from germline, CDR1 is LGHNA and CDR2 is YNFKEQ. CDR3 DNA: TGTGCCAGCAGCCAAGATTGGGGGGAAGGAAGAACCGGGGAGCTGTTTTTT. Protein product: CASSQDWGEGRTGELFF.

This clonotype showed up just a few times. The CDR3 bases are TGTGCCAGCAGCTTAGATCCTGGGGGCGAGCTGTTTTTT. The encoded protein is CASSLDPGGELFF. The gene calls are TRBV11-2 and TRBJ2-2, with a weak D call TRBD1 (6 bases). Germline lookup yields CDR1 SGHAT and CDR2 FQNNGV. V was shortened by 0 bases and J by 11 bases, with 10 bases between the two germline ends. This CDR3 is 13 amino acids long.

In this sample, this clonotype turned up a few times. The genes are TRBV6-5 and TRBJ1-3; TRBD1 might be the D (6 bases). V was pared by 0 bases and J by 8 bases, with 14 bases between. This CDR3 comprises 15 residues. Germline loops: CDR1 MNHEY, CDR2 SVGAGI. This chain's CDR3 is CASSYSVTGIDTIYF. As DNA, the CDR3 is TGTGCCAGCAGTTACTCCGTGACAGGAATTGACACCATATATTTT.

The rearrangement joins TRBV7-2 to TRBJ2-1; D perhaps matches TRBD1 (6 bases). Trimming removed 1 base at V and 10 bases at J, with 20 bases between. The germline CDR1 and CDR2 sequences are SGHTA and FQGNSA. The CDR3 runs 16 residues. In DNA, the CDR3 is TGTGCCAGCAGCTTAGGGTCCAGTTGGGGGCAGACCGAGCAGTTCTTC. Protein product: CASSLGSSWGQTEQFF.

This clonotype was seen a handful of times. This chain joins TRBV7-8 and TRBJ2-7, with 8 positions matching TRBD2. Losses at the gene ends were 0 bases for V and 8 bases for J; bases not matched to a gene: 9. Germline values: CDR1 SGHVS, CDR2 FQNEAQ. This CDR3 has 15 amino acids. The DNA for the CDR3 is TGTGCCAGCAGCTTAGCCGTTAGCGGGGTCGTTCAGCAGTACTTC. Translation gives CASSLAVSGVVQQYF.

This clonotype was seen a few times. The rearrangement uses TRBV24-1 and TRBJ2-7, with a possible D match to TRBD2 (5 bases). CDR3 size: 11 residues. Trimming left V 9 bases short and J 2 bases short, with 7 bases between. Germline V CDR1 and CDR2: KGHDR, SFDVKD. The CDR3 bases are TGTGCCACCTCGGGGACCTACGAGCAGTACTTC. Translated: CATSGTYEQYF.

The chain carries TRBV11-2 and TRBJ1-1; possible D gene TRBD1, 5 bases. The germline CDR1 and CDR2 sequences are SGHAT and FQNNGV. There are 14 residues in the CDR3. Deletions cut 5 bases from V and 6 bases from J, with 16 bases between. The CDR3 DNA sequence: TGTGCCAGCAGCGCTCCACGAAAGACAGCTGAAGCTTTCTTT. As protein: CASSAPRKTAEAFF.